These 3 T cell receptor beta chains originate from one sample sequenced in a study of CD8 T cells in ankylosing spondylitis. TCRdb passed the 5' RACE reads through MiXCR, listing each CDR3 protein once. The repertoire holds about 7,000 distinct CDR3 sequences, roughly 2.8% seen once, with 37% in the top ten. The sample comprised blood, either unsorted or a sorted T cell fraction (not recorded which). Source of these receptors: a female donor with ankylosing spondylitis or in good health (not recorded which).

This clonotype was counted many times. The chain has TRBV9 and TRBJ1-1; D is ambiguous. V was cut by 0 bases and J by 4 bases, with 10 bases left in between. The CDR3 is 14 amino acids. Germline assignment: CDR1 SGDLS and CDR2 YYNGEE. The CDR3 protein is CASSVGDEGTEAFF. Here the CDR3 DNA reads TGTGCCAGCAGCGTAGGAGATGAGGGCACTGAAGCTTTCTTT.

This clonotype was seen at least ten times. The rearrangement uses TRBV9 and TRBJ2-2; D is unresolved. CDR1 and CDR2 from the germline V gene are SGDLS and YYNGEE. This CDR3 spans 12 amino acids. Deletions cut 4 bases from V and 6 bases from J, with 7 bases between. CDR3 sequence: CASSPWAGELFF. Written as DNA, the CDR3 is TGTGCCAGCAGCCCCTGGGCCGGGGAGCTGTTTTTT.

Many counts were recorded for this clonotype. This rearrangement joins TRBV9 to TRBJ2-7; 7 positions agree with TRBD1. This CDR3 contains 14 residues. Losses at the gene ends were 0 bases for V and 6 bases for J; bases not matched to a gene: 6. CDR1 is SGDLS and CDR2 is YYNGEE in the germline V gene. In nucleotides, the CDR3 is TGTGCCAGCAGCGTAGAGGGGGCGCTGGGCGAGCAGTACTTC. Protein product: CASSVEGALGEQYF.